A single sample gave rise to the 14 T cell receptor beta chains below, sequenced in a study of vaccination effects on CD4 cells after COVID-19. It was after nine to eleven days of culture that CD4+ T cells were isolated. Of the BNT162b2 and mRNA-1273 vaccines, participants received two doses of one or the other. Their specific antigens are unknown. Clones were read by immunoSEQ multiplex PCR, and TCRdb kept only the in-frame ones, dropping some. The sample yields some 66,000 clones, 65% to 80% seen once. This sample comprised CD4+ T cells from PBMCs cultured without peptide, obtained after COVID-19 vaccination. The receptors derive from a human donor who received a COVID-19 vaccine.

This chain connects TRBV6-5 to TRBJ2-6; perhaps TRBD2 as D (6 bases). CDR3 size: 16 residues. The germline V gene encodes CDR1 MNHEY and CDR2 SVGAGI. V was clipped by 0 bases and J by 0 bases, with 6 bases between them. The CDR3 is CASSYSGGSGANVLTF. The CDR3 DNA is TGTGCCAGCAGTTACTCGGGGGGCTCTGGGGCCAACGTCCTGACTTTC.

The J gene is TRBJ1-5, the V gene TRBV21-1. TRBV21-1 is labeled a pseudogene. The CDR3 sequence is 22 residues long. DNA for the CDR3: TGTGCCAGCAGCAACCCCTCCGAACCGGGCCCCCGGCGCGGCCATAGCAATCAGCCCCAGCATTTT. The encoded protein is CASSNPSEPGPRRGHSNQPQHF.

V usage is TRBV5-6 and J usage is TRBJ2-5; D is ambiguous. V was trimmed by 1 base and J by 5 bases, leaving 9 bases between them. The germline V gene has CDR1 SGHDT and CDR2 YYEEEE. CDR3 size: 13 residues. The CDR3 DNA reads TGTGCCAGCAGCTTGAGTGCTGGGGAGACCCAGTACTTC. It yields the protein CASSLSAGETQYF. Looking up the rest from reference TRBV5-6 and TRBJ2-5 gives the full variable domain: DAGVTQSPTHLIKTRGQQVTLRCSPKSGHDTVSWYQQALGQGPQFIFQYYEEEERQRGNFPDRFSGHQFPNYSSELNVNALLLGDSALYLCASSLSAGETQYFGPGTRLLVL.

The chain joins TRBV5-1 to TRBJ2-3; 12 positions agree with TRBD2. V lost 6 bases and J lost 4; bases outside the gene matches: 6. Germline values: CDR1 SGHRS, CDR2 YFSETQ. The CDR3 runs to 15 residues. CDR3 in amino acids: CASTRTSGEADTQYF. The CDR3 region has the DNA TGCGCCAGCACCCGGACTAGCGGGGAGGCAGATACGCAGTATTTT.

The V gene is TRBV6-4, the J gene TRBJ1-1; D is ambiguous. Trimming left V 5 bases short and J 5 bases short, with 15 bases between. The CDR3 extends over 14 amino acids. The V gene's germline CDR1 is MRHNA and CDR2 SNTAGT. CDR3 coding DNA: TGTGCCAGCAGTTCAATAAAGGCCTTAACTGAAGCTTTCTTT. It codes for CASSSIKALTEAFF.

This clone turned up a few times. The chain employs TRBV11-2 and TRBJ2-1; 9 nucleotides agree with TRBD2. The germline CDR1 and CDR2 sequences are SGHAT and FQNNGV. This CDR3 spans 15 amino acids. Losses at the gene ends were 5 bases for V and 6 bases for J; bases not matched to a gene: 8. CDR3 in amino acids: CASSLGAGGPNEQFF. In DNA form, the CDR3 reads TGTGCCAGCAGCCTAGGGGCGGGGGGGCCCAATGAGCAGTTCTTC.

As regards this clone: Distinct nucleotide sequences in the sample also encode this CDR3. The chain carries TRBV5-1 and TRBJ2-5; D uncertain. V was pared by 7 bases and J by 1 base, with 11 bases between. This CDR3 contains 13 residues. Germline CDR1 is SGHRS and CDR2 is YFSETQ. CDR3 coding DNA: TGCGCCAGCTCTAGAACCTCCCAAGAGACCCAGTACTTC. Protein: CASSRTSQETQYF.

V gene TRBV6-4 combines with J gene TRBJ2-1; tentatively, D is TRBD2 (6 bases). CDR1 is MRHNA, CDR2 SNTAGT, per germline. Trimming took 5 bases from V and 6 from J, leaving 14 bases between them. The CDR3 is 14 amino acids. The CDR3 protein is CASSPGLGVNEQFF. Written as DNA, the CDR3 is TGTGCCAGCAGTCCGGGACTGGGGGTCAATGAGCAGTTCTTC.

Only a few counts were recorded for this clone. This sequence joins TRBV5-6 and TRBJ2-7; D remains ambiguous. CDR1 is SGHDT, CDR2 YYEEEE, per germline. The CDR3 is made up of 14 amino acids. The germline V and J ends were trimmed by 0 bases and 4 bases, with 11 bases remaining between them. The CDR3 sequence is CASSLVGRLYEQYV. The DNA of the CDR3 is TGTGCCAGCAGCTTGGTGGGCAGGCTGTACGAGCAGTACGTC.

The chain couples TRBV6-1 to TRBJ2-3; no reliable D call. This CDR3 has 13 amino acids. Germline values: CDR1 MNHNS, CDR2 SASEGT. The germline V and J ends were trimmed by 3 bases and 2 bases, with 6 bases remaining between them. The CDR3 DNA follows: TGTGCCAGCAGTGAGGAGAACACAGATACGCAGTATTTT. Its protein is CASSEENTDTQYF.

The CDR3 loop reads CAWSPTGGIYGYTF. The CDR3 DNA reads TGTGCCTGGAGTCCGACAGGGGGAATCTATGGCTACACCTTC. The rearrangement links TRBV30 to TRBJ1-2; the match to TRBD1 covers 9 bases. The CDR3 contains 14 residues. Germline V lookup: CDR1 GTSNPN, CDR2 SVGIG (reference sequence). Germline trimming cut 2 bases from V and 4 bases from J; bases unmatched to any gene: 5.

The rearrangement links TRBV7-3 to TRBJ2-3; TRBD2 aligns across 8 bases. Germline loops: CDR1 SGHTA, CDR2 FQGTGA. The CDR3 has 14 residues. Trimming cost V 6 bases and J 2 bases; bases outside gene matches: 4. The CDR3 nucleotides are TGTGCCAGCAGATCAGCGGGGGCCACAGATACGCAGTATTTT. The encoded protein is CASRSAGATDTQYF.

The gene calls are TRBV27 and TRBJ2-5; 8 positions match TRBD1. The V gene's germline CDR1 is MNHEY and CDR2 SMNVEV (reference sequence). V trimming: 1 base; J trimming: 4 bases; junction bases outside the gene matches: 11. The CDR3 loop spans 17 amino acids. The CDR3 reads CASSLYGGQGARETQYF. The DNA of the CDR3 is TGTGCCAGCAGTTTATATGGTGGTCAGGGGGCGCGAGAGACCCAGTACTTC.

The gene calls are TRBV6-5 and TRBJ2-5; D remains unclear. Germline CDR1 and CDR2: MNHEY and SVGAGI. The CDR3 is made up of 12 amino acids. The ends were cut back, 5 bases at V and 5 bases at J, with 9 bases in the middle. The DNA of the CDR3 is TGTGCCAGCAGTCCCAGTCTGGAGACCCAGTACTTC. Translated: CASSPSLETQYF.